This T cell receptor (beta chain) was captured in a study of blood T cell repertoires in COVID-19. CDR3 length: 15 amino acids. V trimming: 0 bases; J trimming: 4 bases; junction bases outside the gene matches: 4. Germline CDR1 reads LNHNV; CDR2 reads YYDKDF (reference sequence). Sequencing was performed with immunoSEQ multiplex PCR; in TCRdb, only in-frame clones are kept and a portion is missing. Among 65,000 to 90,000 clones listed, about 80% were seen once. The sequence derives from a woman aged 60-70 years with acute or convalescent COVID-19. The chain carries TRBV15 and TRBJ2-7, with 9 bases lining up with TRBD1. Sequenced material: peripheral blood. CDR3 in amino acids: CATSRETGGEYEQYF. CDR3 nucleotide sequence: TGTGCCACCAGCAGAGAAACAGGGGGCGAGTACGAGCAGTACTTC.